A single sample is the source of the 17 T cell receptor beta chains below, sequenced in a study of shared clonotypes between healthy human individuals. Some clones are missing from TCRdb's copy, which holds only in-frame ones; the method was immunoSEQ multiplex PCR. Of approximately 2,300,000 clones listed, 80% to 95% were seen once; the top ten hold 0.37%. The sequencing sample was made of naive CD4+ T cells from PBMCs. Subset given: CD45RA+ positively selected. The receptors stem from a man between 18 and 29 years old in good health. Some clones in this sample may be carry-over from other donors' samples.

The chain employs TRBV18 and TRBJ2-1, with D possibly called TRBD1 or TRBD2 (5 bases each). Trimming shortened V by 6 bases and J by 5 bases, and 11 bases separated the two germline ends. The CDR3 is made up of 13 amino acids. Germline lookup yields CDR1 KGHSH and CDR2 LQKENI. CDR3 bases: TGTGCCAGCTCCTCCGGGGCAAACAATGAGCAGTTCTTC. Protein product: CASSSGANNEQFF.

This rearrangement joins TRBV28 to TRBJ1-2; no clear D. This CDR3 comprises 13 residues. V shed 6 bases and J shed 3 bases, with 11 bases lying between them. Germline CDR1 reads MDHEN; CDR2 reads SYDVKM. DNA of the CDR3: TGTGCCAGCAGAACAATCACCCACTATGGCTACACCTTC. It encodes CASRTITHYGYTF.

CDR3 DNA: TGTGCCACCAGCAGAGATCTTGCCTCTGGAAACACCATATATTTT. Protein sequence: CATSRDLASGNTIYF. The gene calls are TRBV15 and TRBJ1-3, with D unclear. V lost 0 bases to trimming and J lost 0 bases, with 6 bases between them. In germline, CDR1 is LNHNV, CDR2 YYDKDF (reference sequence). This CDR3 has 15 amino acids.

This clone was seen only once. CDR3 sequence (DNA): TGTGCCAGCAGTTCAGGTCCGGGGCAGACCCAGTACTTC. Amino acids: CASSSGPGQTQYF. The chain combines TRBV6-5 with TRBJ2-5; D possibly uses TRBD1 or TRBD2 (5 bases each). The CDR3 contains 13 residues. Looked up from germline, CDR1 is MNHEY and CDR2 is SVGAGI. Trimming removed 4 bases from V and 6 bases from J, with 12 bases in between.

The chain uses TRBV7-2 and TRBJ1-6, with D possibly being TRBD1 (5 bases). Per germline, CDR1 SGHTA and CDR2 FQGNSA. The CDR3 is 13 amino acids. V gave up 3 bases and J gave up 7 bases, with 7 bases separating them. CDR3 region: CASSFDRNSPLHF. The CDR3 region has the DNA TGTGCCAGCAGCTTCGACAGAAATTCACCCCTCCACTTT.

The chain combines TRBV2 with TRBJ2-7; no definite D call. CDR1 SNHLY and CDR2 FYNNEI come from the germline V gene. This CDR3 spans 13 amino acids. The V end was cut by 0 bases, the J end by 1 base, with 4 bases between. CDR3 in DNA: TGTGCCAGCAGTGAAGCTATTTCCTACGAGCAGTACTTC. Translating gives CASSEAISYEQYF.

The chain carries TRBV29-1 and TRBJ1-1; D gene ambiguous. CDR1 and CDR2 from the germline V gene are SQVTM and ANQGSEA. Trimming stripped 4 bases from V and 0 bases from J, with 9 bases between. The CDR3 runs to 13 residues. The CDR3 is CSVGLSMNTEAFF. CDR3 in DNA: TGCAGCGTTGGTTTGAGTATGAACACTGAAGCTTTCTTT.

Only one count was recorded for this clone. V usage is TRBV11-1 and J usage is TRBJ2-7, with TRBD2 identical over 15 bases. V was clipped by 5 bases and J by 5 bases; unmatched bases: 7. Per the germline V gene, CDR1 is SGHAT and CDR2 is FQDESV (reference sequence). This CDR3 region has 16 residues. This CDR3 is CASSPRGLAGGNEQYF. The CDR3 DNA reads TGTGCCAGCAGCCCTAGGGGACTAGCGGGGGGAAACGAGCAGTACTTC.

This rearrangement joins TRBV5-4 to TRBJ2-1; 7 bases map to TRBD2. V shed 2 bases, J shed 7 bases, and the junction held 9 bases outside the gene matches. Germline assignment: CDR1 SGHNT and CDR2 YYREEE (reference sequence). The CDR3 is made up of 15 amino acids. The DNA of the CDR3 is TGTGCCAGCAGCTTTATAACTAGCGCAATGAATGAGCAGTTCTTC. It encodes CASSFITSAMNEQFF.

V gene TRBV7-2 combines with J gene TRBJ2-7, with 7 bases fitting TRBD1. The J segment lost 3 bases and the V segment lost 5 bases, leaving 7 bases of the junction unmatched. The CDR3 runs 14 residues. Germline V gene lookup returns CDR1 SGHTA and CDR2 FQGNSA. Here the CDR3 DNA reads TGTGCCAGCAGCCTTACAGGGGCTGTCTACGAGCAGTACTTC. It specifies CASSLTGAVYEQYF.

In its sample, this clone was seen once. The sample contains more than one DNA sequence encoding this CDR3. V gene TRBV5-1 combines with J gene TRBJ2-1; no clear D gene. The germline gives CDR1 SGHRS, CDR2 YFSETQ. This CDR3 spans 13 amino acids. Deletions cut 0 bases from V and 5 bases from J, with 6 bases between. DNA for the CDR3: TGCGCCAGCAGCTTGGGACCCAACAATGAGCAGTTCTTC. It codes for CASSLGPNNEQFF.

The chain uses TRBV5-1 and TRBJ2-1, with D unresolved. There are 12 residues in the CDR3. Germline V lookup: CDR1 SGHRS, CDR2 YFSETQ. Trimming stripped 2 bases from V and 6 bases from J, with 6 bases between. For the CDR3, the DNA is TGCGCCAGCAGCTTCACTATCAATGAGCAGTTCTTC. Translation: CASSFTINEQFF.

The chain employs TRBV5-1 and TRBJ2-3, with D perhaps TRBD2 (5 bases). This CDR3 spans 14 amino acids. Trimming took off 4 bases at V and 5 bases at J, with 14 bases between the two ends. Per germline, CDR1 SGHRS and CDR2 YFSETQ. This chain's CDR3 is CASSLRGREDTQYF. DNA for the CDR3: TGCGCCAGCAGCCTCCGGGGAAGGGAAGATACGCAGTATTTT.

The gene calls are TRBV9 and TRBJ2-4; D not resolved. Germline loops: CDR1 SGDLS, CDR2 YYNGEE. This CDR3 region has 14 residues. V shed 1 base and J shed 8 bases, with 13 bases lying between them. The CDR3 loop is CASSVSGPSDIQYF. CDR3 bases: TGTGCCAGCAGCGTATCCGGGCCGTCGGACATTCAGTACTTC.

This chain connects TRBV28 to TRBJ1-2, with no clear D. CDR3 size: 13 residues. Germline CDR1 and CDR2: MDHEN and SYDVKM. V dropped 6 bases and J dropped 9 bases, with 17 bases sitting between them. CDR3 bases: TGTGCCAGCAGACCCGCTGAGCCTCTTAGCTACACCTTC. Encoded protein: CASRPAEPLSYTF.

The chain combines TRBV27 with TRBJ1-6; the D is unclear. The CDR3 is 12 amino acids. The ends were cut back, 4 bases at V and 8 bases at J, with 6 bases in the middle. Germline V gene data show CDR1 as MNHEY and CDR2 as SMNVEV (reference sequence). DNA for the CDR3: TGTGCCAGCAGTTACGGGGATTCACCCCTCCACTTT. As protein: CASSYGDSPLHF.

The rearrangement links TRBV7-9 to TRBJ2-3; D remains unclear. CDR1 SEHNR and CDR2 FQNEAQ come from the germline V gene (reference sequence). CDR3 length equals 17 residues. Between the trimmed V and J ends, which lost 0 bases and 5 bases, there was a span of 18 bases. CDR3 protein: CASSLAARRLLGDTQYF. The DNA for the CDR3 is TGTGCCAGCAGCTTAGCGGCTCGGCGACTCCTAGGAGATACGCAGTATTTT.